This TCR beta chain was recovered during a study of persistence of HIV-infected CD4 T cells. Sequencing used immunoSEQ version 4 in survey mode. The method was immunoSEQ multiplex PCR; TCRdb's version includes in-frame clones alone and lacks a portion of them. The sample carries about 43,000 clones, roughly 90% recorded once. This nonspecific control used anti-CD3/anti-CD28 bead stimulation of CD4+ T cells. Sorting of responding CD4+ T cells relied on upregulated CD40 ligand together with CD69. The V gene's germline CDR1 is SGHRS and CDR2 YFSETQ. The CDR3 spans 18 residues. Trimming removed 0 bases from V and 0 bases from J, with 13 bases in between. Regarding this clone: Its matching antigen is unknown.

The sequence was obtained from an adult man with HIV who was CMV-seropositive. The sample here was CD4+ T cells sorted from PBMCs after roughly 20-hour stimulation, taken from a patient who received antiretroviral therapy. J is TRBJ2-6 and V is TRBV5-1; no clear D. For the CDR3, the DNA is TGCGCCAGCAGCTTGGAAGGGTTTACCTTCTCTGGGGCCAACGTCCTGACTTTC. Translation gives CASSLEGFTFSGANVLTF.